This entry concerns a single T cell receptor (beta chain). Per the study methods: Scientists estimated how many nucleated cells there were by amplifying reference gene primers. TCRdb's copy holds only in-frame clones and misses some; the assay was immunoSEQ multiplex PCR. The DNA was the basis for D and trimming; V, J and clone size are from that table. The data hold 300,000 to 400,000 clones, with around nine tenths observed a single time. This sample was taken from a study of blood T cell repertoires in COVID-19. Study as a whole: From the United States, Italy and Spain came samples of acute and convalescent COVID-19. PBMCs, B-cell-depleted T cells, or T cells provided the cDNA or gDNA that made up the material.

The V gene's germline CDR1 is LNHDA and CDR2 SQIVND (reference sequence). This CDR3 comprises 15 residues. With V trimmed by 1 base and J by 4 bases, 6 bases remained unmatched. This sequence originates from a woman aged 18 to 35 who had recovered from COVID-19. V gene TRBV19 combines with J gene TRBJ1-2; 7 bases match TRBD1. The sample was peripheral blood. The DNA of the CDR3 is TGTGCCAGTAGTATAGCCGGACAGGTTCCCTATGGCTACACCTTC. Protein product: CASSIAGQVPYGYTF.